This T cell receptor beta chain was found in a study of early T cells in non-severe SARS-CoV-2 infection. Study-level information: The study sequenced bulk RNA from unsorted whole blood, with chains unpaired.

This clonotype was counted only a few times. No antigen is known for it. Germline V lookup: CDR1 LNHDA, CDR2 SQIVND (reference sequence). There are 16 residues in the CDR3. The V gene lost 0 bases and the J gene lost 1 base, with 10 bases spanning the gap. TCRdb reprocessed the 5' RACE reads with MiXCR, giving one entry per CDR3 protein. The repertoire holds tens of thousands of distinct CDR3 sequences, 20% to 25% seen once, with about 15% in the top ten. Study results and caveats: In VDJdb matching, anti-spike CD8 responses were favored while private and CD4 specificities went missing.

The sequence came from an adult who was a healthcare worker with PCR-confirmed SARS-CoV-2 infection or an uninfected control (not recorded which). The chain uses TRBV19 and TRBJ2-1; TRBD2 is a possible D gene (7 bases). Sequencing used whole blood, obtained at baseline. The CDR3 protein is CASSIEKGGSYNEQFF. The CDR3 DNA is TGTGCCAGTAGTATAGAAAAGGGGGGGTCCTACAATGAGCAGTTCTTC. Combining the CDR3 with reference TRBV19 and TRBJ2-1 gives the whole variable domain DGGITQSPKYLFRKEGQNVTLSCEQNLNHDAMYWYRQDPGQGLRLIYYSQIVNDFQKGDIAEGYSVSREKKESFPLTVTSAQKNPTAFYLCASSIEKGGSYNEQFFGPGTRLTVL.